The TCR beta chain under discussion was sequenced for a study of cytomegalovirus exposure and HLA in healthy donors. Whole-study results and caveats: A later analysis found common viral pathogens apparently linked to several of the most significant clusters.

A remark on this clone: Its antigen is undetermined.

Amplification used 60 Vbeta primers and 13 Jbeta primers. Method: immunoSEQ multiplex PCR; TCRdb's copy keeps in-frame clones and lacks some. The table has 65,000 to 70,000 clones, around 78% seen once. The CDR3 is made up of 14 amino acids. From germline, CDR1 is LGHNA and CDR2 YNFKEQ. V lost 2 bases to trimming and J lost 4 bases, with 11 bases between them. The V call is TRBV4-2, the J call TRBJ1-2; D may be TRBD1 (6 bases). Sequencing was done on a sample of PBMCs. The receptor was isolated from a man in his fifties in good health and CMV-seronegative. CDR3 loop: CASSQLGAGYGYTF. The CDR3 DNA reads TGTGCCAGCAGCCAACTGGGGGCAGGCTATGGCTACACCTTC.